This T cell receptor beta chain is from a study of T cell responses to AZD1222 COVID-19 vaccine. Germline V CDR1 and CDR2: MNHEY, SVGAGI. With V trimmed by 6 bases and J by 3 bases, 3 bases remained unmatched. CDR3 length equals 13 residues. The protocol was immunoSEQ multiplex PCR, while the TCRdb copy is restricted to in-frame clones and leaves out a portion. The sample holds some 190,000 clones, more than 80% seen once. Sample: peripheral blood, taken on day 0 of AZD1222 vaccination. The V call is TRBV6-5, the J call TRBJ1-1, with 8 nucleotides matching TRBD1. The TCR originated in an adult in good health. The CDR3 DNA is TGTGCCAGCAGCCTGGACAGGGACACTGAAGCTTTCTTT. It is translated as CASSLDRDTEAFF.